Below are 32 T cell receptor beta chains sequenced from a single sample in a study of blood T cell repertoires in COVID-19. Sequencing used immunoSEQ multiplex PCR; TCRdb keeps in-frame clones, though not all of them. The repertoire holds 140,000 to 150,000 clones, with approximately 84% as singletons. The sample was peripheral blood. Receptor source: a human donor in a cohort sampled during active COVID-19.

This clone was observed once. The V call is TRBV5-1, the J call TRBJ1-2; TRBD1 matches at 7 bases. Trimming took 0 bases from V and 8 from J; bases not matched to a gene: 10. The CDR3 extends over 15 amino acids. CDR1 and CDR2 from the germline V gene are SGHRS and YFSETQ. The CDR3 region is CASSLGQGGNRGYTF. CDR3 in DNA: TGCGCCAGCAGCTTGGGGCAGGGGGGTAACCGAGGCTACACCTTC.

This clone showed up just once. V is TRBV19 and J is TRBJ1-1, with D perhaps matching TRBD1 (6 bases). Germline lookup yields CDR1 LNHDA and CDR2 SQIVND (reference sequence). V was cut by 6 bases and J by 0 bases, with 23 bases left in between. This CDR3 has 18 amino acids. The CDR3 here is CASSDGSGALPVNTEAFF. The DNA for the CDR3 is TGTGCCAGTAGCGACGGTTCAGGGGCCCTACCGGTGAACACTGAAGCTTTCTTT.

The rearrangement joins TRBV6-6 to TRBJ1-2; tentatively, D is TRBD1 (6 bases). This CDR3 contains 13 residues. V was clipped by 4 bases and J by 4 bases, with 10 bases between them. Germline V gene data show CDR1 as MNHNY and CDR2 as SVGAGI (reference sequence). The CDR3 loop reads CASSLDSSYGYTF. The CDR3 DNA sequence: TGTGCCAGCAGTTTGGACAGCAGCTATGGCTACACCTTC.

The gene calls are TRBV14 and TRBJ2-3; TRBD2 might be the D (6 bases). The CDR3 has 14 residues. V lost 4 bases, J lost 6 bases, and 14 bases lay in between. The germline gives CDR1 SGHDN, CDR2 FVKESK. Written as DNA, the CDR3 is TGTGCCAGCAGCCGCCTGACGGGAGTGGATACGCAGTATTTT. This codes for CASSRLTGVDTQYF.

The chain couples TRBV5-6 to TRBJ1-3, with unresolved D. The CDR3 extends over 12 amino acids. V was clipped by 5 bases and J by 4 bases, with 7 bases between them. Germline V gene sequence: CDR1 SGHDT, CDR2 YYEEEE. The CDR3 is CASRGGGNTIYF. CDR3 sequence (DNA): TGTGCCAGCAGGGGCGGGGGAAACACCATATATTTT.

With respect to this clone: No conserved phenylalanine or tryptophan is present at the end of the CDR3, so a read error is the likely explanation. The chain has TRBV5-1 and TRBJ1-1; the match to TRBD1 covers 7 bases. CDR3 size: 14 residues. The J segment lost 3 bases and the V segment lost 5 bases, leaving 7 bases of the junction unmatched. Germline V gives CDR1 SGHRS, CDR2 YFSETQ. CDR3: CASSLGGDDTEAFV. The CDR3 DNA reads TGCGCCAGCAGTTTAGGGGGCGACGACACTGAAGCTTTCGTT.

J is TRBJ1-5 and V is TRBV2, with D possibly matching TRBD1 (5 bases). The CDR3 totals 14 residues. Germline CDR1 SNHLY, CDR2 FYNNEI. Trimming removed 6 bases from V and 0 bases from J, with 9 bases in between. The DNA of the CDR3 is TGTGCCAGCAGCAGCAGGGTTAGCAATCAGCCCCAGCATTTT. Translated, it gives CASSSRVSNQPQHF.

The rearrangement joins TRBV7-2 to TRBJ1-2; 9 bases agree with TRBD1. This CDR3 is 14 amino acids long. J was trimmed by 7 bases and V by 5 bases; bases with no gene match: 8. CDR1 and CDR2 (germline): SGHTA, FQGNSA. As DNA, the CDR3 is TGTGCCAGCAGCCCCTGGACAGGGGACATTGGCTACACCTTC. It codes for CASSPWTGDIGYTF.

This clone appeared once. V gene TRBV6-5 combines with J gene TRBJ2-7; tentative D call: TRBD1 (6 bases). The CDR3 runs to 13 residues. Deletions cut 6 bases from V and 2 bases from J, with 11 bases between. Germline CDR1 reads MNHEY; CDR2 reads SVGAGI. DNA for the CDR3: TGTGCCAGCAGCCTCAGACAGGCCTACGAGCAGTACTTC. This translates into CASSLRQAYEQYF.

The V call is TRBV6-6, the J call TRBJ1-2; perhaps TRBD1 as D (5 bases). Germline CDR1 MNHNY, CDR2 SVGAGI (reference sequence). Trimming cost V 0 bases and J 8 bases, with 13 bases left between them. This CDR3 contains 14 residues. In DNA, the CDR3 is TGTGCCAGCAGTTACTCGGGGGGAGCGAGGGGCTACACCTTC. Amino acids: CASSYSGGARGYTF.

CDR3 protein: CASGLAQGENTGELFF. In DNA form, the CDR3 reads TGTGCTAGTGGTTTGGCCCAGGGGGAGAACACCGGGGAGCTGTTTTTT. This sequence joins TRBV12-5 and TRBJ2-2, with 7 nucleotides matching TRBD1. J was trimmed by 1 base and V by 1 base; bases with no gene match: 3. In germline, CDR1 is LGHNT, CDR2 FRNRAP. This CDR3 region has 16 residues.

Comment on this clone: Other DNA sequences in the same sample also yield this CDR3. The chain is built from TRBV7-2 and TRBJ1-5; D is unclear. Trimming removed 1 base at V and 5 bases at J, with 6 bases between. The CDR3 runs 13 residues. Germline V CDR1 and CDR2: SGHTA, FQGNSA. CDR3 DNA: TGTGCCAGCAGCTTAGGGGCAGATCAGCCCCAGCATTTT. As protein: CASSLGADQPQHF.

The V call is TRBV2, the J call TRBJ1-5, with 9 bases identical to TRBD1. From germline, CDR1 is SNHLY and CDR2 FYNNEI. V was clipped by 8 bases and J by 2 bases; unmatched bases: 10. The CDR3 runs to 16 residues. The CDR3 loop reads CASGGQGYQGNQPQHF. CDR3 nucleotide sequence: TGTGCCAGCGGGGGACAGGGCTATCAAGGCAATCAGCCCCAGCATTTT. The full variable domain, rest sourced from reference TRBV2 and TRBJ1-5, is EPEVTQTPSHQVTQMGQEVILRCVPISNHLYFYWYRQILGQKVEFLVSFYNNEISEKSEIFDDQFSVERPDGSNFTLKIRSTKLEDSAMYFCASGGQGYQGNQPQHFGDGTRLSIL.

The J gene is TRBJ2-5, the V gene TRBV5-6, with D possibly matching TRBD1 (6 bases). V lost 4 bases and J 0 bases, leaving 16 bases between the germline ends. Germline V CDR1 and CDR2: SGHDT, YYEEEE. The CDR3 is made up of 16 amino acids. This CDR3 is CASSHGQRLYQETQYF. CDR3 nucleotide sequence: TGTGCCAGCAGCCACGGACAGCGACTATACCAAGAGACCCAGTACTTC.

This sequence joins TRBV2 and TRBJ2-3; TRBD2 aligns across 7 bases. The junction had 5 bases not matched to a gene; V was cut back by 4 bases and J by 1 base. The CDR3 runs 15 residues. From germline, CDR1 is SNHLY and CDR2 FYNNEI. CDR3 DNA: TGTGCCAGCAGTGTGAGCGGGATTCGCACAGATACGCAGTATTTT. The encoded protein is CASSVSGIRTDTQYF.

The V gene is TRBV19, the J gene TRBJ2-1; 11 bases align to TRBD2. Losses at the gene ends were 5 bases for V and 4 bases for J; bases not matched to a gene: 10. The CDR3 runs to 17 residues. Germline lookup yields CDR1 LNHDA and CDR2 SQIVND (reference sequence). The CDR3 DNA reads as TGTGCCAGTAGTTCCTCCGGGACTAGCGGTAATTACAATGAGCAGTTCTTC. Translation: CASSSSGTSGNYNEQFF.

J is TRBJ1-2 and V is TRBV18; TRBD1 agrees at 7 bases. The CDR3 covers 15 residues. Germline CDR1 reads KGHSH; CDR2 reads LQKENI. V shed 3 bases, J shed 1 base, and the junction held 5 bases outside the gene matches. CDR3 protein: CASSPTGVGNYGYTF. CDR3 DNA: TGTGCCAGCTCACCTACAGGGGTGGGTAACTATGGCTACACCTTC.

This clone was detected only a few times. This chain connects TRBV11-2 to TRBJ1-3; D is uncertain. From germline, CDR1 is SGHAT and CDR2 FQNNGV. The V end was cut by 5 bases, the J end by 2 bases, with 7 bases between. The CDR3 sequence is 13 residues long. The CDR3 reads CASSLRAGNTIYF. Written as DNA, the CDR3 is TGTGCCAGCAGCCTTCGAGCTGGAAACACCATATATTTT.

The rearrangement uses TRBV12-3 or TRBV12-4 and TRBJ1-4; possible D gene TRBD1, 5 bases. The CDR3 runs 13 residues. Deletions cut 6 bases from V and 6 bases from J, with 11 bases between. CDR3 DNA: TGTGCCAGCAGCTTTTCGGGGGATGAAAAACTGTTTTTT. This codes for CASSFSGDEKLFF.

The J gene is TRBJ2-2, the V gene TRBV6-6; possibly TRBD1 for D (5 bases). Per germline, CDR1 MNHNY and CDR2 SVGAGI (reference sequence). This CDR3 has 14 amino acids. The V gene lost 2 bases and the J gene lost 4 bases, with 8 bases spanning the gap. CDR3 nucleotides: TGTGCCAGCAGTTACAGGGGTAGCACCGGGGAGCTGTTTTTT. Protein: CASSYRGSTGELFF.

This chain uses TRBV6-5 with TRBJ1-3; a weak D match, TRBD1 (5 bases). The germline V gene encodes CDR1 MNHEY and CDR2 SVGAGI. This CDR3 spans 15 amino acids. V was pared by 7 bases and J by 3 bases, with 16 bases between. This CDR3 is CASTRRSRDGNTIYF. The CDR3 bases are TGTGCCAGCACAAGGCGCAGCAGGGATGGAAACACCATATATTTT.

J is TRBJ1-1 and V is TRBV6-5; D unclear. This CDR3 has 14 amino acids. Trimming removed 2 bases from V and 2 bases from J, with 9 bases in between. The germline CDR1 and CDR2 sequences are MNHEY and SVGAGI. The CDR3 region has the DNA TGTGCCAGCAGTTACAGTACAGCAAACACTGAAGCTTTCTTT. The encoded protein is CASSYSTANTEAFF.

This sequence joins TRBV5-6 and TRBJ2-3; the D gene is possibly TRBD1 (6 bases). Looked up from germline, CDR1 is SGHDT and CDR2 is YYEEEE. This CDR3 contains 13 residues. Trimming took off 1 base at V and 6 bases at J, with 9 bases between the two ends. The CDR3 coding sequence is TGTGCCAGCAGCTTGACAGGGTTTGATACGCAGTATTTT. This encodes CASSLTGFDTQYF.

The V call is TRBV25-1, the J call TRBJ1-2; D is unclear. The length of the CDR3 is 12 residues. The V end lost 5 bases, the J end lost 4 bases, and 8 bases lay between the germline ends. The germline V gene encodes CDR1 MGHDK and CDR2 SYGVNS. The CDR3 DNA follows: TGTGCCAGCAGTCGCGGTTCCTATGGCTACACCTTC. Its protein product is CASSRGSYGYTF.

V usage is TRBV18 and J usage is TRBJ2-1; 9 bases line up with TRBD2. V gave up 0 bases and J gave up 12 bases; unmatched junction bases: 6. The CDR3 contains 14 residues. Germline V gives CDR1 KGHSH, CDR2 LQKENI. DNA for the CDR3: TGTGCCAGCTCACCACCGTGGCGGGAGGGCTCGCAGTTCTTC. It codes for CASSPPWREGSQFF.

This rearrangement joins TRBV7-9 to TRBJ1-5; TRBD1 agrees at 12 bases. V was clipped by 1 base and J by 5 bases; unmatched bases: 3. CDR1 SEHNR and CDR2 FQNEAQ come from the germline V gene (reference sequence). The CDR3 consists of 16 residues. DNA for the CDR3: TGTGCCAGCAGCTTAGGAGGGACAGGGGGCGATCAGCCCCAGCATTTT. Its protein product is CASSLGGTGGDQPQHF.

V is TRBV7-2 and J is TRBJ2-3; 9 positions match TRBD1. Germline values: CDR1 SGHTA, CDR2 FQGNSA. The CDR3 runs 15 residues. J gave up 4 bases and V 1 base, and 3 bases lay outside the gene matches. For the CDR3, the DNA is TGTGCCAGCAGCTTAGTTGGGACAGGGCCAGATACGCAGTATTTT. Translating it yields CASSLVGTGPDTQYF. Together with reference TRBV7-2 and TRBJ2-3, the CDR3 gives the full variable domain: GAGVSQSPSNKVTEKGKDVELRCDPISGHTALYWYRQSLGQGLEFLIYFQGNSAPDKSGLPSDRFSAERTGGSVSTLTIQRTQQEDSAVYLCASSLVGTGPDTQYFGPGTRLTVL.

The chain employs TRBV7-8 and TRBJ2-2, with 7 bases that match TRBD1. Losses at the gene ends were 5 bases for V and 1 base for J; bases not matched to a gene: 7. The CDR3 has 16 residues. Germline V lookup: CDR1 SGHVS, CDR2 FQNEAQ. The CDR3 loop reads CASSRAAGGNTGELFF. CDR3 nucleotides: TGTGCCAGCAGCCGAGCTGCAGGGGGGAACACCGGGGAGCTGTTTTTT.

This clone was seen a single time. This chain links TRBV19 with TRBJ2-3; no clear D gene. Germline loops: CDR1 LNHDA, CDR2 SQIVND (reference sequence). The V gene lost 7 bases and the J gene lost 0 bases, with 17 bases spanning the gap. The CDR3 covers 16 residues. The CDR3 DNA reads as TGTGCCAGTAAGGAAACAGCCCAATCTAGCACAGATACGCAGTATTTT. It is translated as CASKETAQSSTDTQYF.

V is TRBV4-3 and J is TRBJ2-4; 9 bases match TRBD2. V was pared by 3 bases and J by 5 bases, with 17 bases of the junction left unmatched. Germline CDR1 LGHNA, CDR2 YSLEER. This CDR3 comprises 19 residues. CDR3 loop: CASSQEALKTSGPENIQYF. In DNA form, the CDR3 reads TGCGCCAGCAGCCAGGAAGCCCTGAAGACTAGCGGACCTGAAAACATTCAGTACTTC.

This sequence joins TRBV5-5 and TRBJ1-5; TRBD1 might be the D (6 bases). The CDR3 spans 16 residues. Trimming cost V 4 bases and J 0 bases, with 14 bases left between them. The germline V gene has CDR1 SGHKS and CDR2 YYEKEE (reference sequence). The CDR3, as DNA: TGTGCCAGCAGCCCGAGGACAGTTTATAGCAATCAGCCCCAGCATTTT. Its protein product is CASSPRTVYSNQPQHF.

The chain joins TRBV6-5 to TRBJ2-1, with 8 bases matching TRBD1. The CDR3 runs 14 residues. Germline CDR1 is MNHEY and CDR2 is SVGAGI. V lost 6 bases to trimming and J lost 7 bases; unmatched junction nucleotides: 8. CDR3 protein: CASRPKDRVNEQFF. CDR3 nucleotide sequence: TGTGCCAGCAGACCTAAGGACAGGGTTAATGAGCAGTTCTTC.